Each of the 21 T cell receptor beta chains below was sequenced from the same sample in a study of T cell responses to AZD1222 COVID-19 vaccine. Sequenced by immunoSEQ multiplex PCR; TCRdb stores in-frame clones only, minus some. The data show fewer than 200,000 clones, with 85% to 95% seen just once and 8.5% to 12% held by the top ten. This sample comprised peripheral blood, obtained on day 0 of AZD1222 vaccination. The receptors were sampled from an adult in good health.

J is TRBJ2-3 and V is TRBV23-1; D may be TRBD1 (5 bases). TRBV23-1 is placed among ORFs of uncertain function. CDR3 length equals 14 residues. The V end was cut by 6 bases, the J end by 0 bases, with 10 bases between. CDR3: CASSRTNSTDTQYF. In DNA, the CDR3 is TGCGCCAGCAGCCGGACAAATAGCACAGATACGCAGTATTTT.

The J gene is TRBJ2-1, the V gene TRBV29-1; 7 bases agree with TRBD1. The trim removed 2 bases at V and 9 bases at J, leaving 7 bases unmatched. This CDR3 region has 13 residues. The germline gives CDR1 SQVTM, CDR2 ANQGSEA. The CDR3, as DNA: TGCAGCGTTGAATGGGACAGCTACGGTGAGCAGTTCTTC. Its protein product is CSVEWDSYGEQFF.

The rearrangement uses TRBV11-3 and TRBJ2-2; D gene unclear. Germline V gives CDR1 SGHNT, CDR2 YENEEA. The CDR3 is 12 amino acids. V was trimmed by 1 base and J by 8 bases, leaving 5 bases between them. The CDR3 spells CASSLGAGELFF. The DNA for the CDR3 is TGTGCCAGCAGCTTAGGCGCGGGGGAGCTGTTTTTT.

V gene TRBV7-8 combines with J gene TRBJ1-1; maybe TRBD1 (6 bases). Trimming left V 5 bases short and J 5 bases short, with 21 bases between. The germline V gene has CDR1 SGHVS and CDR2 FQNEAQ. This CDR3 spans 16 amino acids. The CDR3 DNA reads TGTGCCAGCAGCATCCTCCCCCGGGGGGGCAGAACTGAAGCTTTCTTT. Its translation is CASSILPRGGRTEAFF. The whole variable domain, remainder taken from reference TRBV7-8 and TRBJ1-1, is GAGVSQSPRYKVAKRGQDVALRCDPISGHVSLFWYQQALGQGPEFLTYFQNEAQLDKSGLPSDRFFAERPEGSVSTLKIQRTQQEDSAVYLCASSILPRGGRTEAFFGQGTRLTVV.

The chain joins TRBV7-2 to TRBJ2-3; 13 nucleotides line up with TRBD2. CDR1 is SGHTA and CDR2 is FQGNSA in the germline V gene. This CDR3 spans 17 amino acids. V shed 5 bases, J shed 3 bases, and the junction held 8 bases outside the gene matches. The CDR3 region has the DNA TGTGCCAGCAGCCCCCCGGGACTAGCGGGGTGGACAGATACGCAGTATTTT. This translates into CASSPPGLAGWTDTQYF.

The chain is built from TRBV6-5 and TRBJ2-2; D is ambiguous. Trimming cost V 3 bases and J 5 bases, with 13 bases left between them. In germline, CDR1 is MNHEY, CDR2 SVGAGI. This CDR3 has 15 residues. The CDR3 coding sequence is TGTGCCAGCAGTTATCTGGATAGAGCTACCGGGGAGCTGTTTTTT. Amino acids: CASSYLDRATGELFF.

The V gene is TRBV5-4, the J gene TRBJ2-1, with 9 positions matching TRBD2. Losses at the gene ends were 4 bases for V and 0 bases for J; bases not matched to a gene: 8. Per germline, CDR1 SGHNT and CDR2 YYREEE (reference sequence). The CDR3 consists of 17 residues. CDR3 residues: CASSPGTSFSSYNEQFF. The CDR3 DNA reads TGTGCCAGCAGCCCTGGGACTAGCTTTAGCTCCTACAATGAGCAGTTCTTC.

This clone occurred once. The chain links TRBV18 to TRBJ2-7; a possible D gene is TRBD2 (6 bases). V was shortened by 2 bases and J by 5 bases, with 16 bases between the two germline ends. Germline CDR1 and CDR2: KGHSH and LQKENI. The CDR3 covers 15 residues. CDR3 in DNA: TGTGCCAGCTCACCAGCGGGGCATTCAAAGAACGAGCAGTACTTC. Translating gives CASSPAGHSKNEQYF.

This chain connects TRBV5-6 to TRBJ2-7; D might be TRBD1 (6 bases). The CDR3 runs 16 residues. V shed 4 bases and J shed 3 bases, with 20 bases lying between them. CDR1 and CDR2 (germline): SGHDT, YYEEEE. CDR3 nucleotides: TGTGCCAGCAGCAGCGACAGGCAGCCCCAAGGCTACGAGCAGTACTTC. It encodes CASSSDRQPQGYEQYF.

This clone was counted between two and nine times. The sample holds other DNA sequences that translate to the same CDR3. This sequence joins TRBV9 and TRBJ1-2, with no clear D. The CDR3 contains 14 residues. V was clipped by 0 bases and J by 4 bases, with 10 bases between them. The germline V gene encodes CDR1 SGDLS and CDR2 YYNGEE. The CDR3 sequence: CASSVGEGGYGYTF. The CDR3 DNA is TGTGCCAGCAGCGTAGGGGAGGGCGGCTATGGCTACACCTTC.

The chain links TRBV19 to TRBJ1-5; D might be TRBD1 (6 bases). The CDR3 totals 15 residues. Germline V lookup: CDR1 LNHDA, CDR2 SQIVND (reference sequence). V lost 3 bases and J 2 bases, leaving 11 bases between the germline ends. The CDR3 loop is CASSIGGRGNQPQHF. In DNA, the CDR3 is TGTGCCAGTAGTATTGGGGGCCGGGGCAATCAGCCCCAGCATTTT.

The chain combines TRBV7-3 with TRBJ2-5; the D gene is possibly TRBD2 (6 bases). V was pared by 5 bases and J by 6 bases, with 16 bases between. In germline, CDR1 is SGHTA, CDR2 FQGTGA. The CDR3 runs 14 residues. In DNA, the CDR3 is TGTGCCAGCAGCCCTGACGGGGAGGTAAAGACCCAGTACTTC. This translates into CASSPDGEVKTQYF.

This clone was found a few times. The CDR3 region is CASGLGDYTEAFF. The CDR3 DNA is TGTGCCAGCGGACTAGGGGATTACACTGAAGCTTTCTTT. The chain is built from TRBV6-5 and TRBJ1-1, with D possibly being TRBD1 (5 bases). Germline values: CDR1 MNHEY, CDR2 SVGAGI. The germline V and J ends were trimmed by 8 bases and 3 bases, with 13 bases remaining between them. The CDR3 length is 13 residues.

This rearrangement joins TRBV21-1 to TRBJ2-1; TRBD2 reflects the table's D call only, with no check against the DNA. TRBV21-1 is annotated as a pseudogene. The CDR3 has 17 amino acids. The CDR3 loop reads CASSKDRRSGSYNEQFF. CDR3 coding DNA: TGTGCCAGCAGCAAAGATAGGAGGTCCGGCTCCTACAATGAGCAGTTCTTC.

V and J are TRBV28 and TRBJ1-5; 11 positions agree with TRBD1. Trimming cost V 3 bases and J 2 bases; bases outside gene matches: 6. The CDR3 has 17 residues. Germline assignment: CDR1 MDHEN and CDR2 SYDVKM. In nucleotides, the CDR3 is TGTGCCAGCAGTTTGGCCGGGACAGGGGGACGCAATCAGCCCCAGCATTTT. This encodes CASSLAGTGGRNQPQHF.

The rearrangement joins TRBV6-6 to TRBJ2-5; unclear D gene. The V and J ends lost 2 bases and 7 bases respectively, with 11 bases between them. This CDR3 has 13 residues. Germline lookup yields CDR1 MNHNY and CDR2 SVGAGI (reference sequence). The CDR3 region has the DNA TGTGCCAGCAGTTACGGGGTCGGCGCGACCCAGTACTTC. Protein: CASSYGVGATQYF.

Regarding this clone: One junction end does not reproduce the germline sequence, and a read error may be involved. This chain connects TRBV9 to TRBJ1-2, with a possible D match to TRBD1 (5 bases). The CDR3 is 11 residues long. Germline lookup yields CDR1 SGDLS and CDR2 YYNGEE. DNA of the CDR3: TGTGCCAGCAGCCACCCAGGGACGATTAGCTTC. This encodes CASSHPGTISF.

The J gene is TRBJ1-4, the V gene TRBV29-1; 9 nucleotides line up with TRBD1. The germline V gene encodes CDR1 SQVTM and CDR2 ANQGSEA. With 3 bases clipped from V and 5 bases from J, the junction kept 10 bases outside the gene matches. The CDR3 sequence is 16 residues long. In DNA form, the CDR3 reads TGCAGCGTTGATGTTGACCCCGGGACAGGGAATGAAAAACTGTTTTTT. Translation: CSVDVDPGTGNEKLFF.

The chain uses TRBV5-1 and TRBJ1-1; D is ambiguous. The length of the CDR3 is 13 residues. V was cut by 3 bases and J by 5 bases, with 11 bases left in between. Germline V gene data show CDR1 as SGHRS and CDR2 as YFSETQ. This CDR3 reads CASSSQYGTEAFF. The CDR3 DNA sequence: TGCGCCAGCAGCTCCCAGTACGGGACTGAAGCTTTCTTT.

V is TRBV10-3 and J is TRBJ2-5, with 8 bases that match TRBD1. Germline CDR1 reads ENHRY; CDR2 reads SYGVKD. Germline trimming cut 11 bases from V and 1 base from J; bases unmatched to any gene: 12. This CDR3 is 15 amino acids long. CDR3 loop: CASSETGDLQETQYF. CDR3 bases: TGTGCCTCCTCCGAGACAGGGGACCTCCAAGAGACCCAGTACTTC.

J is TRBJ1-2 and V is TRBV19; no clear D gene. The CDR3 sequence is 15 residues long. V dropped 0 bases and J dropped 7 bases, with 15 bases sitting between them. Germline CDR1 is LNHDA and CDR2 is SQIVND (reference sequence). The CDR3 nucleotides are TGTGCCAGTAGTATAGACGGAAGAACCGTTACTGGCTACACCTTC. It codes for CASSIDGRTVTGYTF.